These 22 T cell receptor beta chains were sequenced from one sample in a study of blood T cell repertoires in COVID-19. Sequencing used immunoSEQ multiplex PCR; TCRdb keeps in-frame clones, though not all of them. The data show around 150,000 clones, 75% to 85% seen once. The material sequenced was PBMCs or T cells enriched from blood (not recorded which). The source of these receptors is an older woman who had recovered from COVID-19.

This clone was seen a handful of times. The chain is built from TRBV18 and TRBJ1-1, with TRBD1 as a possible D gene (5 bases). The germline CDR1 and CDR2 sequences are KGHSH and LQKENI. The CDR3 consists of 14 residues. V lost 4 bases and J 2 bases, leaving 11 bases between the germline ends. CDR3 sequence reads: CASSRDRLNTEAFF. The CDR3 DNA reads TGTGCCAGCTCACGCGACAGACTTAACACTGAAGCTTTCTTT. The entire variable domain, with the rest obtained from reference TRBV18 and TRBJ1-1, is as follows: NAGVMQNPRHLVRRRGQEARLRCSPMKGHSHVYWYRQLPEEGLKFMVYLQKENIIDESGMPKERFSAEFPKEGPSILRIQQVVRGDSAAYFCASSRDRLNTEAFFGQGTRLTVV.

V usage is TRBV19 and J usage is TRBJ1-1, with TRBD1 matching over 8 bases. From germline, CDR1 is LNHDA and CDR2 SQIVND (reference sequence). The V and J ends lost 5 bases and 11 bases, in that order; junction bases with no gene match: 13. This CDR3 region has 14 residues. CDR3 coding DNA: TGTGCCAGTAGTTTCATGGACAGGGCTAAATACGCTTTCTTT. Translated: CASSFMDRAKYAFF.

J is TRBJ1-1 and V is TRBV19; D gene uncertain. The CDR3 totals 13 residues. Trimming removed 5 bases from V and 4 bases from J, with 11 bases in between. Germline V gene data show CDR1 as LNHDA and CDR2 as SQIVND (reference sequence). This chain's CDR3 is CASSLGYGTEAFF. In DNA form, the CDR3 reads TGTGCCAGTAGTCTAGGGTACGGCACTGAAGCTTTCTTT.

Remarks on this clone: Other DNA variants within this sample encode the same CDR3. CDR3 DNA sequence: TGTGCCAGTAGTATAGCCAGGGGTTACGAGCAGTACTTC. This codes for CASSIARGYEQYF. J is TRBJ2-7 and V is TRBV19; possible D gene TRBD1, 6 bases. The germline V and J ends were trimmed by 1 base and 4 bases, with 8 bases remaining between them. The germline gives CDR1 LNHDA, CDR2 SQIVND (reference sequence). The CDR3 extends over 13 amino acids.

The CDR3 DNA reads as TGTGCCAGCAGCTTAATGCAGGCCTCCTACGAGCAGTACTTC. This codes for CASSLMQASYEQYF. The chain combines TRBV7-8 with TRBJ2-7, with unresolved D. V lost 2 bases, J lost 0 bases, and 8 bases lay in between. Looked up from germline, CDR1 is SGHVS and CDR2 is FQNEAQ. The CDR3 is 14 amino acids.

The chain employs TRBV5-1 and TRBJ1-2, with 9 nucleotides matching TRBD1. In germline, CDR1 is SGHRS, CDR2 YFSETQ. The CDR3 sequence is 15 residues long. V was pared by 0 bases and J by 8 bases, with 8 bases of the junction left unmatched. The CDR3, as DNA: TGCGCCAGCAGCTTGGGTGAGGGACAGGGAAAAGGCTACACCTTC. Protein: CASSLGEGQGKGYTF. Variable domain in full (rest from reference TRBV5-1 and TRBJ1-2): KAGVTQTPRYLIKTRGQQVTLSCSPISGHRSVSWYQQTPGQGLQFLFEYFSETQRNKGNFPGRFSGRQFSNSRSEMNVSTLELGDSALYLCASSLGEGQGKGYTFGSGTRLTVV.

The CDR3: CASSARTRGDSTDTQYF. CDR3 DNA sequence: TGTGCCAGCAGCGCCCGGACCCGGGGAGATAGCACAGATACGCAGTATTTT. V is TRBV7-8 and J is TRBJ2-3; TRBD2 might be the D (5 bases). Trimming took off 5 bases at V and 0 bases at J, with 18 bases between the two ends. CDR1 SGHVS and CDR2 FQNEAQ come from the germline V gene. The CDR3 has 17 residues.

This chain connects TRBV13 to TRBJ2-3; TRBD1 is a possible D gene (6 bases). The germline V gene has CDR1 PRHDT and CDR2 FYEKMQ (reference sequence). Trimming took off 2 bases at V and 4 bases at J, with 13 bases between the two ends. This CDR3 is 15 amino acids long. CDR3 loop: CASSLSQGMSDTQYF. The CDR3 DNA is TGTGCCAGCAGCTTATCACAGGGTATGTCAGATACGCAGTATTTT.

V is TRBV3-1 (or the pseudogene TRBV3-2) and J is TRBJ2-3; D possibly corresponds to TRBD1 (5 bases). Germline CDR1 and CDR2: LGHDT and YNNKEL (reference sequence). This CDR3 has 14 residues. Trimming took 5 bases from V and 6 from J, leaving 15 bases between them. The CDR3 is CASSFPQPGDTQYF. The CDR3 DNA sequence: TGTGCCAGCAGCTTCCCCCAGCCAGGGGATACGCAGTATTTT.

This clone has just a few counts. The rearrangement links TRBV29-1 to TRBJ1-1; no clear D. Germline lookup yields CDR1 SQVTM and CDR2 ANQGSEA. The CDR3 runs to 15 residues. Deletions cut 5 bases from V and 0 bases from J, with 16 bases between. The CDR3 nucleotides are TGCAGCGTTTACGTCGGCGGGCAGATGAACACTGAAGCTTTCTTT. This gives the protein CSVYVGGQMNTEAFF.

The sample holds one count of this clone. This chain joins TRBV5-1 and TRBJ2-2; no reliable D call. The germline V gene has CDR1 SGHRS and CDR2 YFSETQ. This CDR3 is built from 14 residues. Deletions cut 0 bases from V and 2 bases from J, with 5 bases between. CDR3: CASSLGVNTGELFF. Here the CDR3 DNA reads TGCGCCAGCAGCTTGGGCGTTAACACCGGGGAGCTGTTTTTT.

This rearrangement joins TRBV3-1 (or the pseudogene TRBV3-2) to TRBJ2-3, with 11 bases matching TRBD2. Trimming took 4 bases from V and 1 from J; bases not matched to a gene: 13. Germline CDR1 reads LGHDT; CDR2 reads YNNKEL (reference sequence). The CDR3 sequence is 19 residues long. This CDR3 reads CASSRLGSGGASGTDTQYF. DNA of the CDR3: TGTGCCAGCAGCCGGCTAGGTAGCGGGGGGGCTAGCGGCACAGATACGCAGTATTTT.

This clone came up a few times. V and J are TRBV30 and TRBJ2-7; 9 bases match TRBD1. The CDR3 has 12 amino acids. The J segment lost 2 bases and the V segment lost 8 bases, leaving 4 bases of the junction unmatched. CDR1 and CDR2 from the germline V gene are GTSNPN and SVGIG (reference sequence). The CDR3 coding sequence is TGTGCCGCGGACAGGGGAACCTACGAGCAGTACTTC. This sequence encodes CAADRGTYEQYF.

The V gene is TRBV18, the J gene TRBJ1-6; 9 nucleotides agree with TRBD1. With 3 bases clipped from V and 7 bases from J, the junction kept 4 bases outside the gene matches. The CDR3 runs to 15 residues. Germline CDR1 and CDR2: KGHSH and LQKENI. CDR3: CASSPGQGNNSPLHF. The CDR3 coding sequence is TGTGCCAGCTCACCTGGACAGGGGAACAATTCACCCCTCCACTTT.

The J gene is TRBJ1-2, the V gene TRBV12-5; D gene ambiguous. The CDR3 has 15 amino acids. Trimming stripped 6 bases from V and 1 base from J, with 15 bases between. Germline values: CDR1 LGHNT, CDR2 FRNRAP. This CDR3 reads CASGNAPGYNYGYTF. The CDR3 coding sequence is TGTGCTAGTGGCAACGCCCCGGGGTATAACTATGGCTACACCTTC.

The CDR3 coding sequence is TGTGCCACCAGCAGAGTAGGAACAGGCCGTGATTATGGCTACACCTTC. It codes for CATSRVGTGRDYGYTF. The chain joins TRBV15 to TRBJ1-2; TRBD1 might be the D (5 bases). V was cut by 1 base and J by 5 bases, with 17 bases left in between. Germline CDR1 and CDR2: LNHNV and YYDKDF (reference sequence). This CDR3 spans 16 amino acids.

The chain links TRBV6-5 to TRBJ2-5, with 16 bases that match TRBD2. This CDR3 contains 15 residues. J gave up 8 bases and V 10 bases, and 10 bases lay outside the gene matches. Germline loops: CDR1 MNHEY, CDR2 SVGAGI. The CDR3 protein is CATGTSGGALGTQYF. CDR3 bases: TGTGCCACCGGGACTAGCGGGGGGGCTCTAGGTACCCAGTACTTC.

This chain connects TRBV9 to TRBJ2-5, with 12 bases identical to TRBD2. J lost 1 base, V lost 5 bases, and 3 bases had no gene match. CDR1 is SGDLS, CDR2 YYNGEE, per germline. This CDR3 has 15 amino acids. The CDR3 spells CASSASGGAQETQYF. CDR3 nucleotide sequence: TGTGCCAGCAGTGCTAGCGGGGGGGCCCAAGAGACCCAGTACTTC.

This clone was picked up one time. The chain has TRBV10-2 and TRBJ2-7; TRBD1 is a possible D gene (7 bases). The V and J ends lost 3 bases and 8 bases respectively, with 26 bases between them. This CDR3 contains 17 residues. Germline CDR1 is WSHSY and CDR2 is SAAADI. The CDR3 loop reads CASSDPGGILTATKQYF. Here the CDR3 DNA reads TGCGCCAGCAGTGATCCAGGGGGGATACTCACGGCTACGAAGCAGTACTTC.

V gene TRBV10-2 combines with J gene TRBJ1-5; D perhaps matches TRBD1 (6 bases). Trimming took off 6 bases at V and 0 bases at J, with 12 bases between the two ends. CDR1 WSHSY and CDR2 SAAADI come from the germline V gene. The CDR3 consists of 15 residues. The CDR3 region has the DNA TGCGCCAGCAGGTCGGGACAAAATAGCAATCAGCCCCAGCATTTT. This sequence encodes CASRSGQNSNQPQHF.

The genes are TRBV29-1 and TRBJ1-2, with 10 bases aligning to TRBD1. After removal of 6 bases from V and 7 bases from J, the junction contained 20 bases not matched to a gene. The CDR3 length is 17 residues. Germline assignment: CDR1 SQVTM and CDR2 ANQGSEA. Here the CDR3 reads CSVTEPRTGGKSFGYTF. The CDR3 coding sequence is TGCAGCGTGACCGAGCCCCGGACAGGGGGTAAATCCTTTGGCTACACCTTC. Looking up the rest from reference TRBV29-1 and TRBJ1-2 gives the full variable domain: SAVISQKPSRDICQRGTSLTIQCQVDSQVTMMFWYRQQPGQSLTLIATANQGSEATYESGFVIDKFPISRPNLTFSTLTVSNMSPEDSSIYLCSVTEPRTGGKSFGYTFGSGTRLTVV.

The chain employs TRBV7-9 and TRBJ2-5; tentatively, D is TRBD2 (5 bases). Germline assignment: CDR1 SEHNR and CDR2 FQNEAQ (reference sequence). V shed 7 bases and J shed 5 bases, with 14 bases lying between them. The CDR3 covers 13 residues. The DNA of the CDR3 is TGTGCCAGCACCCCCGGACTTGGGGAGACCCAGTACTTC. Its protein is CASTPGLGETQYF.